The T cell receptor beta chain described here comes from a study of T cells in Graves' hyperthyroidism and ophthalmopathy (dated by TCRdb to 2018 to 2020). With respect to the entire study: Peripheral blood samples were taken at initial diagnosis, before any treatment was given. The paper reports TCR Vbeta CDR3 sequencing of more than 120 peripheral blood samples: over 40 ophthalmopathy, 70 to 85 hyperthyroidism and approximately 17 progressor patients. The roughly 94 discovery patients were randomly divided into training and test sets at a 7:3 ratio. To identify distinguishing TCR V-J signatures, a discovery cohort of around 100 patients was used, comprising 43 with Graves' ophthalmopathy and around 60 with stable Graves' hyperthyroidism. After blood sampling, hyperthyroidism patients were treated with methimazole at a starting dose of 30 mg daily, and ophthalmopathy patients were treated with high-dose intravenous methylprednisolone. Prospective prediction of ophthalmopathy was tested in an independent validation cohort of 18 hyperthyroidism patients and 15 to 17 patients who later progressed to ophthalmopathy. The study also compared thyroid tissue and blood T-cell repertoires from more than five Graves' hyperthyroidism patients. What the research found in general, with its limitations: Most expanded thyroid clonotypes (frequency above 0.001) were also found in blood, which suggests that blood repertoires may mirror thyroid immune responses. A 13 V-J signature model separated ophthalmopathy from stable hyperthyroidism, with over 85% sensitivity and just under 84% specificity in cross-validation and 80%/75% in testing. Sample size was not statistically predetermined, and blinding of investigators to group allocation was not performed. In validation, the model predicted progression to ophthalmopathy with about 71% sensitivity and around 72% specificity, a median of 6.5 months before onset.

TCR beta CDR3 regions were amplified from RNA transcripts. A first-round RT-PCR of the TCR CDR3 used the HTBI primer set with the Qiagen OneStep RT-PCR kit. A second multiplex PCR round built the libraries, followed by size selection and purification. Paired-end sequencing of the libraries was performed with 100 bp reads on an Illumina HiSeq2000. Under the source paper's analysis protocol: SOAPnuke was used to process the raw data, with reads discarded if the reads contained adapters or uncalled bases, had a mean Phred below 15, or lacked an exact constant-primer or identifier match. High-quality paired reads were merged with COPE v1.2.5, and unique nucleotide sequences were defined as clonotypes. MiTCR v1.1 was used to align the clonotypes against IMGT TRBV, TRBD and TRBJ reference segments. Analysis was restricted to V-J combinations with a frequency above 0.0001, which covered roughly 99% of repertoires. The TCS score was defined as F50 (clonal expansion) divided by E x V (chaos), with BLOSUM62-based TCRdist calculated between CDR3 peptides within each V-J. Welch's t-statistics and random forest reduced 450 to 600 V-J features to roughly 13, which were used in a naive Bayes classifier (R e1071). TCRdb reanalyzed the raw reads on its own, using fastp at Q25 for trimming and MiXCR for clone calling, and kept in-frame beta chains. For every CDR3 protein sequence, its rows merge into one entry that carries the most common genes and DNA. The authors' filters were not applied to this entry. This sample gives about 480,000 distinct CDR3 sequences in total; 13% to 15% of them show up just once. 17% of the sample belongs to the ten largest clones.

Stable Graves' hyperthyroidism was defined as the absence of progression to ophthalmopathy over 18 months of follow-up. Hyperthyroidism patients were newly diagnosed, with disease duration under 2 months, and aged 18 to 65 years. Patients with uncontrolled infections, other autoimmune diseases, pregnancy or lactation were excluded. Diagnoses were established on the basis of clinical symptoms, serum thyroxine and TRAb, thyroid ultrasound, and orbital computed tomography. PBMCs were separated from roughly 9.6 ml of fresh peripheral blood using Ficoll-Paque density gradient centrifugation. Total RNA was extracted with Trizol reagent, and quality was checked on an Agilent 2100 Bioanalyzer. This clonotype appeared many times. The antigen it binds to is not known. No much larger clone is present one base from it, and per-base qualities are unavailable. Looking up the germline V gene yields CDR1 SNHLY and CDR2 FYNNEI. The junction shows trimming of 6 bases on V and 6 bases on J, and the gene matches do not reach 8 bases of it. Measured from the cysteine to the phenylalanine, the CDR3 is 13 residues long. The entry retains the CDR3 DNA only, 39 bases that are in frame from base 1.

The sequence derives from a woman aged 18 to 35 with Graves' hyperthyroidism. The V gene is TRBV2 and the J gene is TRBJ2-7; the central 7 bases match TRBD2. The sample taken for sequencing was blood. CDR3 region: CASRRTGGGEQYF. The sequenced DNA: TGTGCCAGCAGGAGGACTGGCGGGGGCGAGCAGTACTTC.